What follows are 27 T cell receptor beta chains derived from one specimen sequenced in a study of blood T cell repertoires in COVID-19. Sequencing used immunoSEQ multiplex PCR; TCRdb keeps in-frame clones, though not all of them. Here the sample spans more than 450,000 clones, about 85% being singletons. The specimen sequenced was PBMCs or T cells enriched from blood (not recorded which). These receptor sequences come from a woman between 18 and 29 years old who had recovered from COVID-19.

The chain combines TRBV2 with TRBJ1-1; tentatively, D is TRBD1 (5 bases). Germline V gene lookup returns CDR1 SNHLY and CDR2 FYNNEI. The CDR3 runs to 13 residues. The germline V and J ends were trimmed by 8 bases and 1 base, with 11 bases remaining between them. CDR3 region: CASRIQANTEAFF. DNA for the CDR3: TGTGCCAGCCGTATACAGGCGAACACTGAAGCTTTCTTT.

This clone is a singleton in its sample. The chain couples TRBV5-1 to TRBJ2-7; 7 bases line up with TRBD1. Germline assignment: CDR1 SGHRS and CDR2 YFSETQ. The CDR3 spans 14 residues. V shed 2 bases, J shed 5 bases, and the junction held 7 bases outside the gene matches. The CDR3 nucleotides are TGCGCCAGCAGCTTCGACAGGGACCTGAACGAGCAGTACTTC. It codes for CASSFDRDLNEQYF.

V and J are TRBV7-2 and TRBJ2-1; 7 bases fit TRBD1. The germline gives CDR1 SGHTA, CDR2 FQGNSA. V was pared by 4 bases and J by 9 bases, with 6 bases of the junction left unmatched. This CDR3 has 13 amino acids. As DNA, the CDR3 is TGTGCCAGCAGCTCACAGGGGCATGGTGAGCAGTTCTTC. Translation gives CASSSQGHGEQFF. Together with reference TRBV7-2 and TRBJ2-1, the CDR3 gives the full variable domain: GAGVSQSPSNKVTEKGKDVELRCDPISGHTALYWYRQSLGQGLEFLIYFQGNSAPDKSGLPSDRFSAERTGGSVSTLTIQRTQQEDSAVYLCASSSQGHGEQFFGPGTRLTVL.

The chain has TRBV28 and TRBJ1-1, with D tentatively TRBD1 (5 bases). The V and J ends lost 5 bases and 0 bases respectively, with 10 bases between them. This CDR3 comprises 14 residues. In germline, CDR1 is MDHEN, CDR2 SYDVKM. The CDR3 nucleotides read TGTGCCAGCAGTCAAACCAGGGTGAACACTGAAGCTTTCTTT. It specifies CASSQTRVNTEAFF.

The table lists this clone with a few counts. This chain joins TRBV2 and TRBJ1-2, with D hard to call. Trimming shortened V by 6 bases and J by 6 bases, and 14 bases separated the two germline ends. This CDR3 spans 13 amino acids. Germline V lookup: CDR1 SNHLY, CDR2 FYNNEI. As DNA, the CDR3 is TGTGCCAGCAGGAGACGGGGAGTGGATGGCTACACCTTC. It is translated as CASRRRGVDGYTF.

The chain has TRBV19 and TRBJ2-3, with 12 bases aligning to TRBD2. V was clipped by 5 bases and J by 6 bases; unmatched bases: 6. Per the germline V gene, CDR1 is LNHDA and CDR2 is SQIVND (reference sequence). This CDR3 is built from 15 residues. The DNA of the CDR3 is TGTGCCAGTAGTCCCACTAGCGGGGGGTCGGATACGCAGTATTTT. It is translated as CASSPTSGGSDTQYF.

This clone occurred many times. The J gene is TRBJ2-7, the V gene TRBV27, with D uncertain. The CDR3 loop spans 16 amino acids. With 3 bases removed from V and 2 bases from J, the gap between germline ends came to 17 bases. CDR1 and CDR2 from the germline V gene are MNHEY and SMNVEV (reference sequence). Written as DNA, the CDR3 is TGTGCCAGCAGTTTCGCCGGCGGCGGATTAACCTACGAGCAGTACTTC. It encodes CASSFAGGGLTYEQYF.

The chain carries TRBV7-2 and TRBJ1-6, with 8 bases aligning to TRBD1. CDR3 length equals 15 residues. V trimming: 5 bases; J trimming: 10 bases; junction bases outside the gene matches: 10. Germline V gives CDR1 SGHTA, CDR2 FQGNSA. The CDR3 here is CASSVTTGGGSPLHF. The CDR3 DNA reads as TGTGCCAGCAGCGTCACTACAGGGGGAGGCTCACCCCTCCACTTT. Full variable domain (rest looked up from reference TRBV7-2 and TRBJ1-6): GAGVSQSPSNKVTEKGKDVELRCDPISGHTALYWYRQSLGQGLEFLIYFQGNSAPDKSGLPSDRFSAERTGGSVSTLTIQRTQQEDSAVYLCASSVTTGGGSPLHFGNGTRLTVT.

J is TRBJ1-1 and V is TRBV19; a possible D gene is TRBD1 (5 bases). The V gene's germline CDR1 is LNHDA and CDR2 SQIVND (reference sequence). The CDR3 consists of 14 residues. The V end lost 4 bases, the J end lost 0 bases, and 9 bases lay between the germline ends. The CDR3 DNA follows: TGTGCCAGTAGTACCAGGGACTTGAACACTGAAGCTTTCTTT. The encoded protein is CASSTRDLNTEAFF.

The rearrangement links TRBV5-1 to TRBJ2-7; 9 bases align to TRBD1. With V trimmed by 0 bases and J by 5 bases, 9 bases remained unmatched. CDR3 size: 16 residues. CDR1 and CDR2 from the germline V gene are SGHRS and YFSETQ. The CDR3 DNA follows: TGCGCCAGCAGCTTGGTAGGGGGACAGGGATATAACGAGCAGTACTTC. This codes for CASSLVGGQGYNEQYF.

The genes are TRBV28 and TRBJ2-2; D perhaps matches TRBD2 (6 bases). The ends were cut back, 2 bases at V and 5 bases at J, with 9 bases in the middle. The CDR3 has 14 amino acids. CDR1 MDHEN and CDR2 SYDVKM come from the germline V gene. CDR3: CASSLRRGTGELFF. CDR3 DNA: TGTGCCAGCAGTTTACGGAGGGGAACCGGGGAGCTGTTTTTT.

The chain is built from TRBV4-1 and TRBJ1-4, with D possibly TRBD1 on 5 matching bases. Germline-derived CDR1 and CDR2 are MGHRA and YSYEKL. Trimming pared 1 base from V and 8 bases from J, leaving 14 bases between. The CDR3 runs 15 residues. The CDR3: CASSQGAGEREKLFF. The CDR3, as DNA: TGCGCCAGCAGCCAAGGTGCGGGGGAGAGGGAAAAACTGTTTTTT.

This sequence joins TRBV2 and TRBJ1-5, with 7 nucleotides matching TRBD1. The CDR3 loop spans 14 amino acids. Germline V lookup: CDR1 SNHLY, CDR2 FYNNEI. V was clipped by 6 bases and J by 6 bases; unmatched bases: 8. The CDR3 DNA reads as TGTGCCAGCAGCCGACAGGGAGATGGTCAGCCCCAGCATTTT. It translates to CASSRQGDGQPQHF.

This rearrangement joins TRBV5-1 to TRBJ2-6; D perhaps matches TRBD2 (5 bases). This CDR3 has 20 residues. Germline CDR1 is SGHRS and CDR2 is YFSETQ. V was clipped by 1 base and J by 1 base, with 21 bases between them. CDR3: CASSLRTRGYRGSGANVLTF. In DNA form, the CDR3 reads TGCGCCAGCAGCTTGCGAACCCGAGGTTATAGAGGGTCTGGGGCCAACGTCCTGACTTTC.

The CDR3 region is CASSAGLAIDTQYF. In DNA form, the CDR3 reads TGTGCCAGCAGTGCGGGACTAGCAATAGATACGCAGTATTTT. The chain recombines TRBV2 with TRBJ2-3; 9 bases are shared with TRBD2. The V segment lost 4 bases and the J segment 5 bases; nucleotides outside the gene matches: 4. CDR3 length: 14 residues. The germline V gene encodes CDR1 SNHLY and CDR2 FYNNEI.

This rearrangement joins TRBV5-1 to TRBJ1-2; D not resolved. Germline assignment: CDR1 SGHRS and CDR2 YFSETQ. V was pared by 2 bases and J by 6 bases, with 14 bases between. The CDR3 spans 14 residues. The CDR3 protein is CASSLRDKYDGYTF. The CDR3 DNA is TGCGCCAGCAGCTTACGCGATAAGTACGATGGCTACACCTTC.

The CDR3 DNA sequence: TGTGCCAGCTGTCAAACTAGCGTGGGCACAGATACGCAGTATTTT. As protein: CASCQTSVGTDTQYF. This chain uses TRBV27 with TRBJ2-3; 7 nucleotides match TRBD2. CDR3 length: 15 residues. Germline V gene data show CDR1 as MNHEY and CDR2 as SMNVEV (reference sequence). After removal of 8 bases from V and 1 base from J, the junction contained 9 bases not matched to a gene.

The chain employs TRBV13 and TRBJ1-1; a possible D gene is TRBD1 (5 bases). This CDR3 is built from 14 residues. Germline V lookup: CDR1 PRHDT, CDR2 FYEKMQ (reference sequence). Trimming left V 4 bases short and J 3 bases short, with 12 bases between. The CDR3 here is CASSSPGSYTEAFF. The DNA for the CDR3 is TGTGCCAGCAGCTCACCAGGGTCCTACACTGAAGCTTTCTTT.

The rearrangement joins TRBV4-2 to TRBJ2-3; 7 bases fit TRBD2. V trimming: 3 bases; J trimming: 1 base; junction bases outside the gene matches: 10. CDR1 is LGHNA and CDR2 is YNFKEQ in the germline V gene. CDR3 length equals 17 residues. The DNA for the CDR3 is TGTGCCAGCAGCCACCCCTCCGGGGAGGGCCGCACAGATACGCAGTATTTT. Translated, it gives CASSHPSGEGRTDTQYF.

The chain is built from TRBV1 and TRBJ1-3. TRBV1 is assigned pseudogene status. This CDR3 is built from 15 residues. The CDR3 region is CTSSQEESSGNTIYF. The CDR3, as DNA: TGCACCAGCAGCCAAGAGGAGAGCTCTGGAAACACCATATATTTT.

The V gene is TRBV2, the J gene TRBJ1-3; 8 nucleotides line up with TRBD1. The V gene end was trimmed by 1 base and the J gene end by 4 bases; junction bases not matched to a gene: 9. Germline CDR1 reads SNHLY; CDR2 reads FYNNEI. The CDR3 sequence is 17 residues long. The CDR3: CASSEGGQGAGGNTIYF. CDR3 bases: TGTGCCAGCAGTGAAGGAGGGCAGGGGGCAGGGGGAAACACCATATATTTT.

The V gene is TRBV15, the J gene TRBJ1-1, with D possibly matching TRBD1 (6 bases). CDR1 and CDR2 from the germline V gene are LNHNV and YYDKDF (reference sequence). The CDR3 covers 15 residues. Trimming removed 4 bases at V and 0 bases at J, with 12 bases between. The CDR3 protein is CATSIGGAMNTEAFF. The DNA of the CDR3 is TGTGCCACCAGCATTGGGGGGGCGATGAACACTGAAGCTTTCTTT.

This clone was detected once. The chain carries TRBV5-1 and TRBJ2-5; tentatively, D is TRBD2 (5 bases). The CDR3 length is 14 residues. CDR1 is SGHRS, CDR2 YFSETQ, per germline. The germline V and J ends were trimmed by 0 bases and 5 bases, with 11 bases remaining between them. This CDR3 is CASSLDARGETQYF. The CDR3 nucleotides read TGCGCCAGCAGCTTGGACGCTCGAGGGGAGACCCAGTACTTC.

The V and J genes are TRBV27 and TRBJ1-2; TRBD1 might be the D (6 bases). Germline V gene data show CDR1 as MNHEY and CDR2 as SMNVEV (reference sequence). V was trimmed by 6 bases and J by 7 bases, leaving 18 bases between them. The CDR3 extends over 14 amino acids. The CDR3 DNA reads as TGTGCCAGCAGCCCCCGCGGACAGTCGGCTGGCTACACCTTC. This sequence encodes CASSPRGQSAGYTF.

The gene calls are TRBV14 and TRBJ1-1; D perhaps matches TRBD1 (5 bases). Germline loops: CDR1 SGHDN, CDR2 FVKESK. V was clipped by 0 bases and J by 11 bases, with 19 bases between them. The CDR3 consists of 15 residues. The CDR3 DNA is TGTGCCAGCAGCCAAGACGGCCAGGGTTCTCGTCGGGCTTTCTTT. Translating it yields CASSQDGQGSRRAFF.

The chain couples TRBV5-4 to TRBJ1-1; no clear D. The CDR3 runs 15 residues. From germline, CDR1 is SGHNT and CDR2 YYREEE (reference sequence). CDR3: CAARPDPAADTEAFF. The CDR3 DNA reads TGTGCTGCCCGTCCGGACCCCGCAGCGGACACTGAAGCTTTCTTT. The entire variable domain, with the rest obtained from reference TRBV5-4 and TRBJ1-1, is as follows: ETGVTQSPTHLIKTRGQQVTLRCSSQSGHNTVSWYQQALGQGPQFIFQYYREEENGRGNFPPRFSGLQFPNYSSELNVNALELDDSALYLCAARPDPAADTEAFFGQGTRLTVV.

This clone was seen a single time. The genes are TRBV15 and TRBJ2-7; the D gene is possibly TRBD2 (7 bases). V was shortened by 5 bases and J by 0 bases, with 14 bases between the two germline ends. CDR1 is LNHNV and CDR2 is YYDKDF in the germline V gene (reference sequence). This CDR3 region has 15 residues. The CDR3 spells CATSRGRGTSYEQYF. The CDR3 DNA sequence: TGTGCCACCAGCCGGGGGCGGGGGACCTCCTACGAGCAGTACTTC. The entire variable domain, with the rest obtained from reference TRBV15 and TRBJ2-7, is as follows: DAMVIQNPRYQVTQFGKPVTLSCSQTLNHNVMYWYQQKSSQAPKLLFHYYDKDFNNEADTPDNFQSRRPNTSFCFLDIRSPGLGDTAMYLCATSRGRGTSYEQYFGPGTRLTVT.